Below, 20 T cell receptor beta chains from the same sample are listed, as sequenced in a study of patients and donors after allogeneic stem cell transplantation. One entry per CDR3 protein, called by TCRdb with MiXCR from the RT-PCR reads. The table has 400,000 to 500,000 distinct CDR3 sequences, 16% seen once. Sequencing was carried out using blood, either unsorted or a sorted T cell fraction (not recorded which). These receptors were obtained from a human donor who was either an allogeneic HSCT recipient or a stem cell or donor lymphocyte infusion donor (not recorded which). It is not recorded whose cells these are; they may come from a transplant donor.

V gene TRBV6-6 combines with J gene TRBJ1-2; no clear D gene. Germline V lookup: CDR1 MNHNY, CDR2 SVGAGI (reference sequence). The CDR3 has 13 residues. Trimming shortened V by 8 bases and J by 3 bases, and 13 bases separated the two germline ends. The CDR3 DNA is TGTGCCAGCGGCAGTAGTCCCTACTATGGCTACACCTTC. The encoded protein is CASGSSPYYGYTF.

This clonotype showed up just a few times. The rearrangement links TRBV20-1 to TRBJ2-3, with 7 bases that match TRBD1. CDR1 is DFQATT and CDR2 is SNEGSKA in the germline V gene (reference sequence). The CDR3 runs 14 residues. The V segment lost 0 bases and the J segment 5 bases; nucleotides outside the gene matches: 5. The CDR3 DNA reads TGCAGTGCTAGAGACGACAGGGTGGGAGATACGCAGTATTTT. It encodes CSARDDRVGDTQYF.

In its sample, this clonotype was seen once. The rearrangement uses TRBV7-8 and TRBJ2-7; D ambiguous. Trimming stripped 1 base from V and 1 base from J, with 14 bases between. Germline V gives CDR1 SGHVS, CDR2 FQNEAQ. The CDR3 runs to 16 residues. In nucleotides, the CDR3 is TGTGCCAGCAGCTTAGGGTCCGGGTACCCTTCCTACGAGCAGTACTTC. Its protein is CASSLGSGYPSYEQYF.

The chain is built from TRBV6-5 and TRBJ2-7; TRBD1 matches at 9 bases. The J segment lost 1 base and the V segment lost 2 bases, leaving 6 bases of the junction unmatched. CDR1 and CDR2 (germline): MNHEY, SVGAGI. CDR3 length equals 16 residues. CDR3 sequence: CASSYLTGGQSYEQYF. DNA of the CDR3: TGTGCCAGCAGTTACCTAACAGGGGGCCAATCCTACGAGCAGTACTTC.

The genes are TRBV12-5 and TRBJ1-1; D gene unclear. V lost 4 bases, J lost 1 base, and 16 bases lay in between. This CDR3 contains 16 residues. The germline V gene has CDR1 LGHNT and CDR2 FRNRAP. CDR3 sequence reads: CASGSTGQATNTEAFF. The CDR3 bases are TGTGCTAGTGGTTCCACCGGCCAGGCTACGAACACTGAAGCTTTCTTT.

This clonotype was counted ten times or more. This chain uses TRBV29-1 with TRBJ2-7, with 13 positions matching TRBD2. This CDR3 has 17 residues. Germline CDR1 SQVTM, CDR2 ANQGSEA. Trimming removed 1 base from V and 7 bases from J; junction bases left unmatched: 13. For the CDR3, the DNA is TGCAGCGTTGAAGGGGTTCCGGGACTAGCGGGACCGAGAGAGCAGTACTTC. Protein: CSVEGVPGLAGPREQYF.

This clonotype has only a few counts. V gene TRBV20-1 combines with J gene TRBJ1-5; no clear D gene. Looked up from germline, CDR1 is DFQATT and CDR2 is SNEGSKA (reference sequence). V was clipped by 2 bases and J by 3 bases, with 14 bases between them. This CDR3 spans 15 amino acids. For the CDR3, the DNA is TGCAGTGCTAGACAGTTCCCGGGAAACAATCAGCCCCAGCATTTT. Translating it yields CSARQFPGNNQPQHF.

The chain's CDR3 is CASSLKGQGFGEAFF. CDR3 sequence (DNA): TGTGCCAGCAGCTTAAAGGGACAGGGGTTCGGTGAAGCTTTCTTT. The chain has TRBV7-2 and TRBJ1-1; 10 bases are a match to TRBD1. V trimming: 2 bases; J trimming: 7 bases; junction bases outside the gene matches: 7. Germline V gives CDR1 SGHTA, CDR2 FQGNSA. The CDR3 is made up of 15 amino acids.

This clonotype was seen a few times. V and J are TRBV5-1 and TRBJ1-2, with D possibly TRBD1 on 5 matching bases. V lost 5 bases and J lost 6, with 20 bases in between. CDR1 is SGHRS and CDR2 is YFSETQ in the germline V gene. The CDR3 has 15 residues. CDR3 sequence: CASRWETGTANGYTF. The CDR3 DNA reads TGCGCCAGCAGATGGGAAACCGGGACGGCCAATGGCTACACCTTC. Using reference TRBV5-1 and TRBJ1-2 for the parts outside the CDR3, the full variable domain is KAGVTQTPRYLIKTRGQQVTLSCSPISGHRSVSWYQQTPGQGLQFLFEYFSETQRNKGNFPGRFSGRQFSNSRSEMNVSTLELGDSALYLCASRWETGTANGYTFGSGTRLTVV.

The gene calls are TRBV7-8 and TRBJ2-7, with TRBD2 matching over 10 bases. This CDR3 region has 15 residues. The V gene end was trimmed by 5 bases and the J gene end by 6 bases; junction bases not matched to a gene: 10. Germline CDR1 reads SGHVS; CDR2 reads FQNEAQ. This CDR3 is CASSIVWVAGGEQYF. The DNA of the CDR3 is TGTGCCAGCAGCATCGTATGGGTAGCGGGAGGCGAGCAGTACTTC.

The chain has TRBV6-5 and TRBJ1-2; D call uncertain. The germline V and J ends were trimmed by 2 bases and 0 bases, with 7 bases remaining between them. CDR3 length: 14 amino acids. Germline CDR1 reads MNHEY; CDR2 reads SVGAGI. As DNA, the CDR3 is TGTGCCAGCAGTTACAGGCGATCTAACTATGGCTACACCTTC. Protein product: CASSYRRSNYGYTF.

In this sample, this clonotype turned up many times. This CDR3 is CSVRGWTNTEAFF. The CDR3 DNA sequence: TGCAGCGTCCGGGGGTGGACGAACACTGAAGCTTTCTTT. This chain connects TRBV29-1 to TRBJ1-1; possibly TRBD1 for D (5 bases). V lost 6 bases and J lost 1, with 12 bases in between. This CDR3 has 13 amino acids. CDR1 is SQVTM, CDR2 ANQGSEA, per germline.

This clonotype was seen only a few times. The gene calls are TRBV4-3 and TRBJ1-2; D possibly corresponds to TRBD1 (6 bases). CDR3 size: 16 residues. Per the germline V gene, CDR1 is LGHNA and CDR2 is YSLEER. Trimming took 1 base from V and 5 from J, leaving 17 bases between them. The DNA of the CDR3 is TGCGCCAGCAGCCAAGCGGGGGGGCAGGGGTATTATGGCTACACCTTC. This translates into CASSQAGGQGYYGYTF.

This clonotype was counted ten times or more. The rearrangement joins TRBV12-3 or TRBV12-4 to TRBJ2-1; tentatively, D is TRBD2 (6 bases). The length of the CDR3 is 11 residues. The V gene lost 6 bases and the J gene lost 14 bases, with 14 bases spanning the gap. The CDR3 loop is CASSLGTPEFF. The CDR3 DNA sequence: TGTGCCAGCAGCCTTGGGACTCCCGAGTTCTTC.

This clonotype was seen more than once but under ten times. The chain is built from TRBV19 and TRBJ2-1; 8 positions match TRBD1. Germline V gives CDR1 LNHDA, CDR2 SQIVND (reference sequence). The V and J ends lost 7 bases and 0 bases, in that order; junction bases with no gene match: 14. This CDR3 spans 18 amino acids. The CDR3 reads CASTAIPGGFHSYNEQFF. The CDR3 DNA reads as TGTGCCAGTACCGCAATACCAGGGGGCTTTCACTCCTACAATGAGCAGTTCTTC.

This clonotype was counted ten times or more. The rearrangement joins TRBV5-1 to TRBJ2-2; no clear D. CDR3 size: 16 residues. CDR1 is SGHRS and CDR2 is YFSETQ in the germline V gene. V was trimmed by 6 bases and J by 0 bases, leaving 15 bases between them. CDR3 in DNA: TGCGCCAGCAACACCGGGCCCCCAGCGAACACCGGGGAGCTGTTTTTT. Translating gives CASNTGPPANTGELFF.

The chain employs TRBV20-1 and TRBJ2-1; either TRBD1 or TRBD2 may fit D (5 bases each). V lost 6 bases and J 9 bases, leaving 24 bases between the germline ends. CDR3 length: 15 amino acids. Germline V gene sequence: CDR1 DFQATT, CDR2 SNEGSKA (reference sequence). Here the CDR3 DNA reads TGCAGTGCCCAGTCGACTCCCCCACCGAGGGGTGAGCAGTTCTTC. Encoded protein: CSAQSTPPPRGEQFF.

This clonotype was counted a few times. V gene TRBV24-1 combines with J gene TRBJ1-2, with 8 bases fitting TRBD1. This CDR3 comprises 14 residues. V lost 3 bases, J lost 7 bases, and 6 bases stayed unmatched. CDR1 is KGHDR, CDR2 SFDVKD, per germline. Here the CDR3 reads CATSDPGGASGYTF. In nucleotides, the CDR3 is TGTGCCACCAGTGATCCAGGGGGCGCGTCTGGCTACACCTTC.

The genes are TRBV5-6 and TRBJ2-3, with 7 positions matching TRBD2. Per germline, CDR1 SGHDT and CDR2 YYEEEE. V lost 0 bases and J lost 0; bases outside the gene matches: 7. The CDR3 is 17 residues long. The CDR3 bases are TGTGCCAGCAGCTTGGTCGTTAGCGGGTTTAGCACAGATACGCAGTATTTT. Translation: CASSLVVSGFSTDTQYF.

A few counts support this clonotype. The rearrangement uses TRBV4-3 and TRBJ1-2, with D maybe TRBD1 (5 bases). Trimming removed 2 bases from V and 4 bases from J, with 14 bases in between. Germline CDR1 LGHNA, CDR2 YSLEER. The CDR3 contains 15 residues. CDR3 nucleotide sequence: TGCGCCAGCAGCCAAACGGGAGAGGGGCCCTATGGCTACACCTTC. Its protein product is CASSQTGEGPYGYTF.